The clone carrying this T cell receptor (beta chain) was observed a handful of times. The antigen remains unidentified. These data are taken from a study of CD8 T cells in ankylosing spondylitis. 5'-RACE, quantitative and with molecular barcodes, yielded the TCR beta libraries. TCRdb used MiXCR to reprocess the 5' RACE reads, holding one entry per CDR3 protein. The sample contains about 140,000 distinct CDR3 sequences, more than 7% of which appear only once. CDR3 length: 16 amino acids. Germline V lookup: CDR1 GTSNPN, CDR2 SVGIG (reference sequence). The V segment lost 2 bases and the J segment 7 bases; nucleotides outside the gene matches: 12. Points from the study as a whole: Disease-linked clones bore a CD8+ phenotype, appearing relatively rarely in peripheral blood.

The specimen was synovial fluid, either unsorted or a sorted T cell fraction (not recorded which). The clonotype was recovered from a male donor with ankylosing spondylitis. The chain uses TRBV30 and TRBJ2-1, with 9 positions matching TRBD2. The CDR3 sequence is CAWSPAWSGGSNEQFF. The CDR3 bases are TGTGCCTGGAGTCCGGCGTGGAGCGGGGGGTCGAATGAGCAGTTCTTC. Full variable domain (rest looked up from reference TRBV30 and TRBJ2-1): SQTIHQWPATLVQPVGSPLSLECTVEGTSNPNLYWYRQAAGRGLQLLFYSVGIGQISSEVPQNLSASRPQDRQFILSSKKLLLSDSGFYLCAWSPAWSGGSNEQFFGPGTRLTVL.